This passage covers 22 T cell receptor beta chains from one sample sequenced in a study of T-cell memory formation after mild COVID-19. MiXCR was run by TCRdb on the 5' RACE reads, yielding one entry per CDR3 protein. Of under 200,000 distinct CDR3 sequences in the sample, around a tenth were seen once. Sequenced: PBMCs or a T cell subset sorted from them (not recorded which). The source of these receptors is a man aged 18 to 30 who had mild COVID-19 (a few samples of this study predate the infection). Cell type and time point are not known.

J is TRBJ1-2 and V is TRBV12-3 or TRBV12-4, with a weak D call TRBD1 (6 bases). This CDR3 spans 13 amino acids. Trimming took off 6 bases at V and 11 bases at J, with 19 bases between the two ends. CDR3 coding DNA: TGTGCCAGCAGCCTCCTCCCCGGGGACACTTACACCTTC. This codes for CASSLLPGDTYTF.

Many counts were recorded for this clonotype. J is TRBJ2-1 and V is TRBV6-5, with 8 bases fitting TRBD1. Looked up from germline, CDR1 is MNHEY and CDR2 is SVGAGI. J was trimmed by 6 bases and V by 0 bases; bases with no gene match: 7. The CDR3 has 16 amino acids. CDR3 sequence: CASSYSIWTGSNEQFF. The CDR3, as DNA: TGTGCCAGCAGTTACTCGATATGGACAGGGAGCAATGAGCAGTTCTTC.

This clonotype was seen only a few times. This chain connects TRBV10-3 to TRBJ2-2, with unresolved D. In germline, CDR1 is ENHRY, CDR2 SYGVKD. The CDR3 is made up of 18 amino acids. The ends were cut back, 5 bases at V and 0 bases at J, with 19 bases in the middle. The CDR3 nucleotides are TGTGCCATCAGTCAGGCAACAACGACCCCCCCGAACACCGGGGAGCTGTTTTTT. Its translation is CAISQATTTPPNTGELFF.

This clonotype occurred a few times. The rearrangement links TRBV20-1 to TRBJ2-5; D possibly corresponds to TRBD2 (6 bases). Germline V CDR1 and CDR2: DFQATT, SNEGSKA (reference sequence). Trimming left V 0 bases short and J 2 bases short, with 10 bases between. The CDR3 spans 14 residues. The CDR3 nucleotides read TGCAGTGCTAGAGAAGACGGGAGACAAGAGACCCAGTACTTC. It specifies CSAREDGRQETQYF.

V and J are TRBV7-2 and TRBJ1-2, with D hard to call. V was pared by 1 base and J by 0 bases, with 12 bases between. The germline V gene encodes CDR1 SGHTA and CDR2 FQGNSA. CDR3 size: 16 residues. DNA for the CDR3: TGTGCCAGCAGCTTAGTACTGGGCCCATCTAACTATGGCTACACCTTC. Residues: CASSLVLGPSNYGYTF.

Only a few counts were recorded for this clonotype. The CDR3 nucleotides are TGCAGTGCTAGAGATTCCCCCCGGGCGGTTACCGGGGAGCTGTTTTTT. It encodes CSARDSPRAVTGELFF. The chain recombines TRBV20-1 with TRBJ2-2; no reliable D call. The germline V and J ends were trimmed by 0 bases and 5 bases, with 16 bases remaining between them. In germline, CDR1 is DFQATT, CDR2 SNEGSKA (reference sequence). The CDR3 is made up of 16 amino acids.

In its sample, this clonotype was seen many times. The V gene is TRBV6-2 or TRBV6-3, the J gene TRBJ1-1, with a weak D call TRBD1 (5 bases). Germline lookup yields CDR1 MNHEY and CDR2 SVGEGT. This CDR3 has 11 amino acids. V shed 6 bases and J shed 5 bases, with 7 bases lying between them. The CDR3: CASSYRTEAFF. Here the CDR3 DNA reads TGTGCCAGCAGCTACAGGACTGAAGCTTTCTTT.

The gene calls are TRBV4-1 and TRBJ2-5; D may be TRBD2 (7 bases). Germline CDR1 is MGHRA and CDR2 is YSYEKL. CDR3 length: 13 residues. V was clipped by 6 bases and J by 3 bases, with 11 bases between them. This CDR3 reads CASRGGDKETQYF. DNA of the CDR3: TGCGCCAGCAGAGGGGGGGACAAAGAGACCCAGTACTTC.

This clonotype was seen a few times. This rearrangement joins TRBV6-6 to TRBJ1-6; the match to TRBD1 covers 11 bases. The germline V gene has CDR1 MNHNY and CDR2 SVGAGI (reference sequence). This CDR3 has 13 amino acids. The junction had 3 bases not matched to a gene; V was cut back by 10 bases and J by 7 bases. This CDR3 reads CATGQGANSPLHF. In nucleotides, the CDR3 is TGTGCCACTGGACAGGGGGCGAATTCACCCCTCCACTTT.

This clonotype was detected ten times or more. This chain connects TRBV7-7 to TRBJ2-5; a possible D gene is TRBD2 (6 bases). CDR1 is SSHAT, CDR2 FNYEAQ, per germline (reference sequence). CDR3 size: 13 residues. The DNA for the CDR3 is TGTGCAAGGTGCCAGGGAGGCGAAGAGACCCAGTACTTC. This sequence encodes CARCQGGEETQYF. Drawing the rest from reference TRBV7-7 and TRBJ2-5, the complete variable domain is GAGVSQSPRYKVTKRGQDVTLRCDPISSHATLYWYQQALGQGPEFLTYFNYEAQPDKSGLPSDRFSAERPEGSISTLTIQRTEQRDSAMYRCARCQGGEETQYFGPGTRLLVL.

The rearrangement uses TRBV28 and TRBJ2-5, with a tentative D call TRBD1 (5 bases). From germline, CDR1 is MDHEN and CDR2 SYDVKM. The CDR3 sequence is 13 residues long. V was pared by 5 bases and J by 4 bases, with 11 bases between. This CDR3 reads CASSRGRVETQYF. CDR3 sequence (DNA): TGTGCCAGCAGTAGGGGCAGGGTAGAGACCCAGTACTTC.

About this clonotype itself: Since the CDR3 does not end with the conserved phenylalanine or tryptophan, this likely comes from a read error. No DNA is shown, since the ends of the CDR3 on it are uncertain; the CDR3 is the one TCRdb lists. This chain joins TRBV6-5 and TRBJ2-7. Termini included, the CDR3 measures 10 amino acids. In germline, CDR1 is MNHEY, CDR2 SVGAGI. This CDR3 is CASSYPTESS.

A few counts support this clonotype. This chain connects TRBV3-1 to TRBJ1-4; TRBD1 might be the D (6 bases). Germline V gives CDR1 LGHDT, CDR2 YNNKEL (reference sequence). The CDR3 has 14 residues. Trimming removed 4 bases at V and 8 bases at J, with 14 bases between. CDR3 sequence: CASSPQGIGEKLFF. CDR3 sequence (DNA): TGTGCCAGCAGCCCTCAGGGGATTGGAGAAAAACTGTTTTTT.

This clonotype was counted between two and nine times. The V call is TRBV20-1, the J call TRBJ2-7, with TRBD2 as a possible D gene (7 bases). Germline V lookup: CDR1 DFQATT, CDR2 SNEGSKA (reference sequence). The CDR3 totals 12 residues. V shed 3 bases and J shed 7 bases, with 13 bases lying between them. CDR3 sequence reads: CSASRGAREQYF. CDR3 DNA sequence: TGCAGTGCTAGCCGGGGGGCGCGAGAGCAGTACTTC.

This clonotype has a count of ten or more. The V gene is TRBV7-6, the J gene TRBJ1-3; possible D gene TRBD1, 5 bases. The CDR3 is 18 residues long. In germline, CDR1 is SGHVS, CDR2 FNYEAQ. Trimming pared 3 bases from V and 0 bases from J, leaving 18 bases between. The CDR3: CASSLGPGGRGSGNTIYF. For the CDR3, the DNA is TGTGCCAGCAGCTTGGGGCCGGGGGGACGGGGCTCTGGAAACACCATATATTTT.

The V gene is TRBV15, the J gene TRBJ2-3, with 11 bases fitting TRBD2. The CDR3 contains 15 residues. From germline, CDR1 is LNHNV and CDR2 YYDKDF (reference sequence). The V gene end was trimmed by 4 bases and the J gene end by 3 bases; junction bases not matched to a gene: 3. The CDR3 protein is CATSIRTSGTDTQYF. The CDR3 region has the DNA TGTGCCACCAGCATTAGGACTAGCGGGACAGATACGCAGTATTTT.

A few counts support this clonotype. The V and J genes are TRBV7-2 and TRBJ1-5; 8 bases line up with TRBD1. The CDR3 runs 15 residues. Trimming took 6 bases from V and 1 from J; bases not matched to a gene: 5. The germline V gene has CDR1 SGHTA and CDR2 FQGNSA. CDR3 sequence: CASRPDRASNQPQHF. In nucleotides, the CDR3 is TGTGCCAGCAGACCGGACAGGGCAAGCAATCAGCCCCAGCATTTT.

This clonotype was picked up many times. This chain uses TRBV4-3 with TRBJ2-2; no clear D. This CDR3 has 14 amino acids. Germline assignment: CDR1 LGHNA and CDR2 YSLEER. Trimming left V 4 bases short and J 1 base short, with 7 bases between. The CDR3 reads CASSLTVNTGELFF. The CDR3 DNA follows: TGCGCCAGCAGCCTCACGGTGAACACCGGGGAGCTGTTTTTT.

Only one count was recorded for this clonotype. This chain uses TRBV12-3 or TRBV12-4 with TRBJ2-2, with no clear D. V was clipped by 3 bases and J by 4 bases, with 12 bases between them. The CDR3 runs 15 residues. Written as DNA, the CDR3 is TGTGCCAGCAGTTTTGGCCCCCTTTCCACCGGGGAGCTGTTTTTT. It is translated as CASSFGPLSTGELFF.

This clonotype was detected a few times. The CDR3 loop is CASSEVPGDGGYTF. CDR3 bases: TGTGCCAGCAGTGAAGTACCAGGGGATGGCGGCTACACCTTC. The chain links TRBV6-1 to TRBJ1-2, with a tentative D call TRBD1 (6 bases). The CDR3 sequence is 14 residues long. Germline values: CDR1 MNHNS, CDR2 SASEGT. V dropped 1 base and J dropped 8 bases, with 14 bases sitting between them.

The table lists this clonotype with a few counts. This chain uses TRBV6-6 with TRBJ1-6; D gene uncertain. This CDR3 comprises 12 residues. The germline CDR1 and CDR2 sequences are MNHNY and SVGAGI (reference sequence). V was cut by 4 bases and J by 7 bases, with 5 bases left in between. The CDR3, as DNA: TGTGCCAGCAGTTTAGAGAATTCACCCCTCCACTTT. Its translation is CASSLENSPLHF.

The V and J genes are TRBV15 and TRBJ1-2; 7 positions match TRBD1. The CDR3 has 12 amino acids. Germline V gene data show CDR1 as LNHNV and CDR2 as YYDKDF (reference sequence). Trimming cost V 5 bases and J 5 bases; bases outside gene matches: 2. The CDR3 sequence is CATSRQGYGYTF. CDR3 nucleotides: TGTGCCACCAGCCGACAGGGTTATGGCTACACCTTC.